This TCR beta chain was sequenced for a study of cytotoxic CD8 clonotypes in ibrutinib-treated CLL. The method was immunoSEQ multiplex PCR; TCRdb's version includes in-frame clones alone and lacks a portion of them. The sample holds 12,000 or so clones; approximately 59% are singletons and the top ten take about 25%. CDR1 is MDHEN, CDR2 SYDVKM, per germline. CDR3 size: 11 residues. Trimming cost V 3 bases and J 15 bases, with 11 bases left between them. Sequencing was performed on PBMCs, taken before ibrutinib treatment. This TCR derives from a human donor with chronic lymphocytic leukemia. The chain couples TRBV28 to TRBJ1-4; the D is unclear. The CDR3 sequence is CASSFQVVLFF. CDR3 nucleotides: TGTGCCAGCAGTTTCCAGGTGGTATTGTTTTTT.